Sequencing of this T cell receptor (beta chain) was carried out in a study of shared clonotypes between healthy human individuals. Study observations and caveats: Several donors held 5% to 5.5% of naive CD4 clonotypes in common.

CD45RO negativity and positive selection for CCR7 defined naive CD8 cells, a population that excluded terminally differentiated effector memory CD45RA+ cells. As to this clone: Its specificity is not known.

Produced via immunoSEQ multiplex PCR; TCRdb's table is partial and in-frame only. The sample lists around 2,000,000 clones; approximately 94% were seen once. V was clipped by 4 bases and J by 2 bases, with 4 bases between them. The CDR3 is made up of 12 amino acids. CDR1 and CDR2 from the germline V gene are SEHNR and FQNEAQ (reference sequence). This TCR was recovered from a man aged 18 to 29 in good health. The chain combines TRBV7-9 with TRBJ2-3; D ambiguous. Sequences were obtained from naive CD8+ T cells sorted from blood. CDR3 DNA sequence: TGTGCCAGCAGCTATTTCACAGATACGCAGTATTTT. Translating gives CASSYFTDTQYF.